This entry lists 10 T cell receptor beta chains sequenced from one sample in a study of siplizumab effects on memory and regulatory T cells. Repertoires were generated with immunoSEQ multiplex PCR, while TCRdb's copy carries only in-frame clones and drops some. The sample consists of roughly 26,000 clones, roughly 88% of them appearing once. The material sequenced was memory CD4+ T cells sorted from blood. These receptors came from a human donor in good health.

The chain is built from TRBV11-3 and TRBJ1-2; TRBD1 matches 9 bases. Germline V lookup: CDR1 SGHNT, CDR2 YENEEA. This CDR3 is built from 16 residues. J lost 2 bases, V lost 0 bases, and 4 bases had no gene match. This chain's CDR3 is CASSLERTGGNYGYTF. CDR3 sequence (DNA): TGTGCCAGCAGCTTAGAGCGAACAGGGGGCAACTATGGCTACACCTTC.

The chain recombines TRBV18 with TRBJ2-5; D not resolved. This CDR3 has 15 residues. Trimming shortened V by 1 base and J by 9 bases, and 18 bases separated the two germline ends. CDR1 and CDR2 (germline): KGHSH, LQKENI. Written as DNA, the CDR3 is TGTGCCAGCTCACCACGCGGACCCGGCATTGAGGCCCAGTACTTC. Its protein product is CASSPRGPGIEAQYF.

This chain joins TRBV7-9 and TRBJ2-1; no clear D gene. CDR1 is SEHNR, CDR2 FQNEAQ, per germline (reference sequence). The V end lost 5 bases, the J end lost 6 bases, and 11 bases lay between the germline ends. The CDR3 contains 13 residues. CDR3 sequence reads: CASSPTPLNEQFF. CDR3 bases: TGTGCCAGCAGCCCAACCCCGCTCAATGAGCAGTTCTTC. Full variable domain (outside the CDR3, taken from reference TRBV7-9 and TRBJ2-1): DTGVSQNPRHKITKRGQNVTFRCDPISEHNRLYWYRQTLGQGPEFLTYFQNEAQLEKSRLLSDRFSAERPKGSFSTLEIQRTEQGDSAMYLCASSPTPLNEQFFGPGTRLTVL.

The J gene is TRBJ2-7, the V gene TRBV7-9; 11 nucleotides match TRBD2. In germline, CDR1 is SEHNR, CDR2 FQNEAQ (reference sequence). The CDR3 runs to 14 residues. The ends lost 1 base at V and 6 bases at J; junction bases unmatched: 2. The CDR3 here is CASSLGGTSGEQYF. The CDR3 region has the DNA TGTGCCAGCAGCTTAGGGGGGACTAGCGGCGAGCAGTACTTC.

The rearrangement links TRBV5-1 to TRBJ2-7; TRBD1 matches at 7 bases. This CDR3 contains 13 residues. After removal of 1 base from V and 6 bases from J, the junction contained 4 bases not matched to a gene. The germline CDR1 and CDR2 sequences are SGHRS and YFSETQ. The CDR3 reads CASSLQQGSEQYF. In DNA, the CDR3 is TGCGCCAGCAGCTTGCAACAGGGGTCCGAGCAGTACTTC.

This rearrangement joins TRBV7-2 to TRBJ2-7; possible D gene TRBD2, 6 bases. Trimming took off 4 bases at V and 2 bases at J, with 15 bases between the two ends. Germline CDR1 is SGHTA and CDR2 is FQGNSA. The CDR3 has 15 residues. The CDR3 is CASSSFLGGAYEQYF. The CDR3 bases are TGTGCCAGCAGCTCCTTCCTGGGGGGTGCCTACGAGCAGTACTTC.

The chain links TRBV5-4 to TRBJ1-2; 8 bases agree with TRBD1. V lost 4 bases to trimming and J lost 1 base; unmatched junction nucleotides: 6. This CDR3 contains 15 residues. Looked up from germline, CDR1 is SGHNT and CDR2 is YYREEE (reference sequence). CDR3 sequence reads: CASSAWTGFNYGYTF. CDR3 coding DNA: TGTGCCAGCAGCGCATGGACAGGGTTTAACTATGGCTACACCTTC.

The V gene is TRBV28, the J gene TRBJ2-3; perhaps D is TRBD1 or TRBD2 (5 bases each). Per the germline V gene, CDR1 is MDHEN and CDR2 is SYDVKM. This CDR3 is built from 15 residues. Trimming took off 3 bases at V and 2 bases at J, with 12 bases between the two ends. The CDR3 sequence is CASSFPGRDTDTQYF. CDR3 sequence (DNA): TGTGCCAGCAGTTTTCCGGGACGGGACACAGATACGCAGTATTTT.

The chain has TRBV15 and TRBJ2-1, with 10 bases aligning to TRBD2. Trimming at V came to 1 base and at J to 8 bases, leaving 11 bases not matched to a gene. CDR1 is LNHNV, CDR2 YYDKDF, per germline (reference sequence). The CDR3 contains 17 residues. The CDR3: CATSRAPPAGGTDEQFF. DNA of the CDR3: TGTGCCACCAGCAGAGCCCCTCCAGCGGGAGGGACAGATGAGCAGTTCTTC. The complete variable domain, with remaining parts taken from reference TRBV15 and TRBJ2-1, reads DAMVIQNPRYQVTQFGKPVTLSCSQTLNHNVMYWYQQKSSQAPKLLFHYYDKDFNNEADTPDNFQSRRPNTSFCFLDIRSPGLGDTAMYLCATSRAPPAGGTDEQFFGPGTRLTVL.

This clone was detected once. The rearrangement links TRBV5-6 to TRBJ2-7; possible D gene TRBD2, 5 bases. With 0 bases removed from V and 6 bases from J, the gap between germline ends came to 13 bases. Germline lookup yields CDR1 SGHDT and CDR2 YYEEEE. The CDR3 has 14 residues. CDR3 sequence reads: CASSLGRRGTEQYF. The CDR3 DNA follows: TGTGCCAGCAGCTTGGGGCGTCGGGGAACCGAGCAGTACTTC.